This T cell receptor (beta chain) was found in a study of T cells after yellow fever vaccination. Study-wide results and caveats: For sorted memory subsets on day 0, almost all vaccine-responding clonotypes were undetectable.

TCRdb analysed the 5' RACE reads with MiXCR anew, one entry per CDR3 protein. The sample consists of 45,000 to 60,000 distinct CDR3 sequences, 5% to 6.5% of them appearing once. This clonotype was recorded at least ten times. V was shortened by 7 bases and J by 8 bases, with 17 bases between the two germline ends. CDR3 length: 13 amino acids. Germline V gives CDR1 MDHEN, CDR2 SYDVKM. The TCR comes from a man aged 18 to 30 who received the YFV17D yellow fever vaccine. This specimen was PBMCs, either bulk or a sorted T-cell subset (CD4+, CD8+, memory, or dextramer-sorted; not recorded which), taken on the day of the yellow fever booster vaccination. This chain uses TRBV28 with TRBJ1-2; D uncertain. The CDR3 reads CASIGRGSWGYTF. CDR3 DNA: TGTGCCAGCATAGGACGAGGATCGTGGGGCTACACCTTC.